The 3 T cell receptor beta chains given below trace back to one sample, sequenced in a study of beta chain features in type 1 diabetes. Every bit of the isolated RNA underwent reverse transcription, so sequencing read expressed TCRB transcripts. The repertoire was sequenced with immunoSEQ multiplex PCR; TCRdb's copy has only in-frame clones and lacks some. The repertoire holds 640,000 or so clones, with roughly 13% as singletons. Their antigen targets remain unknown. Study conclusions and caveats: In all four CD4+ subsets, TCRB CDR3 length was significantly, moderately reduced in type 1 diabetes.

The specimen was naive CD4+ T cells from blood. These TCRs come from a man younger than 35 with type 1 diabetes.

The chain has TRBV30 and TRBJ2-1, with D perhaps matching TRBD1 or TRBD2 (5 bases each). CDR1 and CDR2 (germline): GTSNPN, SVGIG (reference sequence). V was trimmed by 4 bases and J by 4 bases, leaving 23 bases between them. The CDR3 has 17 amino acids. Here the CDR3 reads CAWNLNGASDIYNEQFF. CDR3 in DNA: TGTGCCTGGAACCTTAACGGGGCCTCCGACATATACAATGAGCAGTTCTTC.

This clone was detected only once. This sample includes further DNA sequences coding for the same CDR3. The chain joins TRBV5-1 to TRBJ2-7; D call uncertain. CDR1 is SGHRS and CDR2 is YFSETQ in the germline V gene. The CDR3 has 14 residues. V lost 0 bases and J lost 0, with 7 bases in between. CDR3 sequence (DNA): TGCGCCAGCAGCTTGGACTCGGCCTCCTACGAGCAGTACTTC. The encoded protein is CASSLDSASYEQYF.

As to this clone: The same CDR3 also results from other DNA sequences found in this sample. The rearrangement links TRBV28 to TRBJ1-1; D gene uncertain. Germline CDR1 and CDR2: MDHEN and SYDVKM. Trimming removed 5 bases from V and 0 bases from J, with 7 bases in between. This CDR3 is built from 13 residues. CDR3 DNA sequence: TGTGCCAGCAGTCCAGCGTTGAACACTGAAGCTTTCTTT. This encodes CASSPALNTEAFF.